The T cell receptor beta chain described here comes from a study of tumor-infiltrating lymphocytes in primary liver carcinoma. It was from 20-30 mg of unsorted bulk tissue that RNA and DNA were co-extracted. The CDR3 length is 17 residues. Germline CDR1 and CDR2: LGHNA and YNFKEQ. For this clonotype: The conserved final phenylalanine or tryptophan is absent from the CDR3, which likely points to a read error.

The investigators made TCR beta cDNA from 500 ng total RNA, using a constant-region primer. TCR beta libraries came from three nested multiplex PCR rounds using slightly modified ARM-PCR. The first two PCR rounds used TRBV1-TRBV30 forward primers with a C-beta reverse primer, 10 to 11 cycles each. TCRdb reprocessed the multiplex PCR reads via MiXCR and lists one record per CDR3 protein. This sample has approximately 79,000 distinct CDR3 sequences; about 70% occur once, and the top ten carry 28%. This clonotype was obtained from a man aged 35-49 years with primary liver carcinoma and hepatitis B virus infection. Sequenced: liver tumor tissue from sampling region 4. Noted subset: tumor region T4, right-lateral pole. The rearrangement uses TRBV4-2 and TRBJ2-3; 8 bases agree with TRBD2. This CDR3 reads CASNQEGAGENTDTQYL. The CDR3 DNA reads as TGTGCCAGCAACCAAGAGGGAGCGGGAGAAAACACAGATACGCAGTATTTG.